The rows below give T cell receptor beta chains drawn from one sample of a study of CD8 T cells in Susac syndrome. One entry per CDR3 protein, called by TCRdb with MiXCR from the immunoSEQ multiplex PCR reads. This sample carries 85,000 to 120,000 distinct CDR3 sequences, roughly 94% of them seen once, and the ten largest clones take 0.41%. The sample consisted of CD8+ T cells from PBMCs. The receptors derive from a human donor with Susac syndrome. CDR3s include the opening cysteine and the closing phenylalanine or tryptophan. A D gene is named only where the DNA matches it firmly. Clone size appears in some rows only: once, few, many, or a class for an expanded clone.

d_call: .
j_call: TRBJ1-5
clone_size: .
v_call: TRBV29-1
cdr3_aa: CSVVDGNQPQHF
cdr3_nt: TGCAGCGTTGTGGACGGCAATCAGCCCCAGCATTTT

d_call: TRBD1
j_call: TRBJ1-2
clone_size: .
v_call: TRBV13
cdr3_aa: CASKTGTGANYGYTF
cdr3_nt: TGTGCCAGCAAAACGGGGACAGGGGCTAACTATGGCTACACCTTC

d_call: .
j_call: TRBJ2-1
clone_size: once
v_call: TRBV7-2
cdr3_aa: CASGPRGRAYNEQFF
cdr3_nt: TGTGCCAGCGGGCCGAGGGGGAGGGCCTACAATGAGCAGTTCTTC

d_call: .
j_call: TRBJ2-1
clone_size: .
v_call: TRBV3-1
cdr3_aa: CASSSSWDEQFF
cdr3_nt: TGTGCCAGCAGCAGTAGCTGGGATGAGCAGTTCTTC

d_call: .
j_call: TRBJ1-5
clone_size: .
v_call: TRBV20-1
cdr3_aa: CSAREFPRVFNQPQHF
cdr3_nt: TGCAGTGCTAGAGAGTTCCCTCGGGTCTTTAATCAGCCCCAGCATTTT

d_call: .
j_call: TRBJ2-1
clone_size: .
v_call: TRBV4-3
cdr3_aa: CASSQEFLGSYNEQFF
cdr3_nt: TGCGCCAGCAGCCAAGAGTTTTTGGGGTCCTACAATGAGCAGTTCTTC

d_call: .
j_call: TRBJ1-6
clone_size: .
v_call: TRBV21-1
cdr3_aa: CASNPDHSPLHF
cdr3_nt: TGTGCCAGCAACCCGGACCATTCACCCCTCCACTTT

d_call: .
j_call: TRBJ2-3
clone_size: .
v_call: TRBV20-1
cdr3_aa: CSANEGGFTQYF
cdr3_nt: TGCAGTGCTAATGAGGGGGGCTTTACGCAGTATTTT

d_call: TRBD1
j_call: TRBJ2-2
clone_size: .
v_call: TRBV5-4
cdr3_aa: CASSLLDRGPGELFF
cdr3_nt: TGTGCCAGCAGCTTGCTGGACAGGGGGCCGGGGGAGCTGTTTTTT

d_call: .
j_call: TRBJ2-6
clone_size: .
v_call: TRBV28
cdr3_aa: CASVGSLSGANVLTF
cdr3_nt: TGTGCCAGCGTAGGGTCACTCTCTGGGGCCAACGTCCTGACTTTC

d_call: .
j_call: TRBJ1-3
clone_size: .
v_call: TRBV9
cdr3_aa: CASSVAGGANTIYF
cdr3_nt: TGTGCCAGCAGCGTAGCCGGGGGAGCGAACACCATATATTTT

d_call: TRBD2
j_call: TRBJ2-3
clone_size: .
v_call: TRBV9
cdr3_aa: CASSVGTSGANTDTQYF
cdr3_nt: TGTGCCAGCAGCGTAGGGACTAGCGGGGCCAACACAGATACGCAGTATTTT

d_call: TRBD1
j_call: TRBJ2-7
clone_size: .
v_call: TRBV5-1
cdr3_aa: CASSGGTGKTSYEQYF
cdr3_nt: TGCGCCAGCAGCGGGGGGACAGGGAAGACCTCCTACGAGCAGTACTTC

d_call: .
j_call: TRBJ1-5
clone_size: .
v_call: TRBV7-8
cdr3_aa: CASSLYDYSNQPQHF
cdr3_nt: TGTGCCAGCAGCTTATACGACTATAGCAATCAGCCCCAGCATTTT

d_call: TRBD1
j_call: TRBJ1-2
clone_size: .
v_call: TRBV12-3/TRBV12-4
cdr3_aa: CASSRGTDGYTF
cdr3_nt: TGTGCCAGCAGTCGAGGGACAGATGGCTACACCTTC

d_call: TRBD1
j_call: TRBJ1-2
clone_size: .
v_call: TRBV19
cdr3_aa: CASRTGGYGYTF
cdr3_nt: TGTGCCAGTAGGACAGGGGGCTATGGCTACACCTTC

d_call: .
j_call: TRBJ2-6
clone_size: .
v_call: TRBV5-1
cdr3_aa: CASSLVGIGANVLTF
cdr3_nt: TGCGCCAGCAGCTTGGTGGGGATTGGGGCCAACGTCCTGACTTTC

d_call: .
j_call: TRBJ1-6
clone_size: .
v_call: TRBV7-2
cdr3_aa: CASSGSSYNSPLHF
cdr3_nt: TGTGCCAGCAGCGGGAGCTCCTATAATTCACCCCTCCACTTT

d_call: .
j_call: TRBJ2-3
clone_size: once
v_call: TRBV11-2
cdr3_aa: CASSLVYPSRGTDTQYF
cdr3_nt: TGTGCCAGCAGCTTAGTGTACCCGTCCCGGGGCACAGATACGCAGTATTTT

d_call: .
j_call: TRBJ2-1
clone_size: few
v_call: TRBV7-3
cdr3_aa: CASSLTGGYYNEQFF
cdr3_nt: TGTGCCAGCAGCTTAACTGGGGGATATTACAATGAGCAGTTCTTC

d_call: .
j_call: TRBJ2-2
clone_size: .
v_call: TRBV7-2
cdr3_aa: CASSLGGIGELFF
cdr3_nt: TGTGCCAGCAGCTTAGGAGGGATTGGGGAGCTGTTTTTT

d_call: .
j_call: TRBJ2-2
clone_size: once
v_call: TRBV13
cdr3_aa: CASSKTGNTGELFF
cdr3_nt: TGTGCCAGCAGCAAGACAGGGAACACCGGGGAGCTGTTTTTT

d_call: TRBD2
j_call: TRBJ2-3
clone_size: once
v_call: TRBV3-1
cdr3_aa: CASSQIPLARDTQYF
cdr3_nt: TGTGCCAGCAGCCAAATCCCACTAGCGAGAGATACGCAGTATTTT

d_call: TRBD1
j_call: TRBJ1-5
clone_size: .
v_call: TRBV9
cdr3_aa: CASSVGDSPNQPQHF
cdr3_nt: TGTGCCAGCAGCGTAGGGGACAGTCCTAATCAGCCCCAGCATTTT

d_call: .
j_call: TRBJ2-1
clone_size: .
v_call: TRBV7-2
cdr3_aa: CASSLGRQGNEQFF
cdr3_nt: TGTGCCAGCAGCTTAGGCAGGCAAGGCAATGAGCAGTTCTTC